The 26 T cell receptor beta chains in this list originate from one sample, sequenced in a study of human thymus T cells. The method was immunoSEQ multiplex PCR; TCRdb's version includes in-frame clones alone and lacks a portion of them. The sample lists roughly 130,000 clones, approximately 96% occurring once. Corrective cardiac operations yielded the resected thymus tissue. The sequenced sample was thymus tissue. These receptors were collected from a boy under two years old with a congenital heart defect but otherwise immunologically healthy.

The genes are TRBV4-3 and TRBJ2-7; 11 positions match TRBD2. Trimming at V came to 1 base and at J to 7 bases, leaving 6 bases not matched to a gene. There are 15 residues in the CDR3. CDR1 is LGHNA and CDR2 is YSLEER in the germline V gene. CDR3 region: CASSQVAGGPQEQYF. Written as DNA, the CDR3 is TGCGCCAGCAGCCAAGTAGCGGGGGGGCCCCAGGAGCAGTACTTC.

The rearrangement joins TRBV5-1 to TRBJ2-3, with D unresolved. V lost 0 bases and J lost 4, with 6 bases in between. The germline V gene has CDR1 SGHRS and CDR2 YFSETQ. This CDR3 is built from 13 residues. CDR3 region: CASSLAAPDTQYF. The CDR3 DNA follows: TGCGCCAGCAGCTTGGCGGCACCAGATACGCAGTATTTT.

The V and J genes are TRBV9 and TRBJ1-5; D possibly corresponds to TRBD1 (5 bases). CDR1 is SGDLS and CDR2 is YYNGEE in the germline V gene. This CDR3 comprises 14 residues. Trimming pared 3 bases from V and 3 bases from J, leaving 10 bases between. The CDR3 nucleotides are TGTGCCAGCAGCGAAGGACACACCAATCAGCCCCAGCATTTT. Its translation is CASSEGHTNQPQHF.

This chain uses TRBV11-3 with TRBJ2-3; 12 bases map to TRBD2. Germline-derived CDR1 and CDR2 are SGHNT and YENEEA. The length of the CDR3 is 15 residues. V lost 5 bases, J lost 8 bases, and 8 bases stayed unmatched. The CDR3 nucleotides are TGTGCCAGCAGCCCGAGGACTAGCGGGGAACGTACGCAGTATTTT. Protein sequence: CASSPRTSGERTQYF.

This clone was seen just once. This chain links TRBV15 with TRBJ1-5; a weak D match, TRBD1 (5 bases). The CDR3 covers 17 residues. Trimming removed 1 base from V and 6 bases from J, with 19 bases in between. Germline values: CDR1 LNHNV, CDR2 YYDKDF (reference sequence). The chain's CDR3 is CATSRVIGRVRSQPQHF. DNA of the CDR3: TGTGCCACCAGCAGAGTTATTGGCAGGGTAAGATCTCAGCCCCAGCATTTT.

CDR3 DNA: TGTGCCAGCAGCAATGACGGAAACTATGGCTACACCTTC. Amino acids: CASSNDGNYGYTF. The rearrangement joins TRBV9 to TRBJ1-2; D remains unclear. V lost 4 bases and J lost 2, with 9 bases in between. The CDR3 covers 13 residues. Germline V gene lookup returns CDR1 SGDLS and CDR2 YYNGEE.

This clone was observed once. The chain couples TRBV11-2 to TRBJ1-4; D is possibly TRBD1 (6 bases). Trimming stripped 1 base from V and 6 bases from J, with 15 bases between. Germline CDR1 SGHAT, CDR2 FQNNGV. There are 16 residues in the CDR3. CDR3 DNA sequence: TGTGCCAGCAGCTTAGTTACGACAGAGGGGGATGAAAAACTGTTTTTT. Its protein is CASSLVTTEGDEKLFF.

The V and J genes are TRBV18 and TRBJ2-7, with TRBD2 matching over 8 bases. The CDR3 is made up of 15 amino acids. V lost 7 bases and J lost 4; bases outside the gene matches: 12. CDR1 is KGHSH and CDR2 is LQKENI in the germline V gene. CDR3 residues: CASWDGGAGLYEQYF. CDR3 DNA sequence: TGTGCCAGCTGGGACGGGGGGGCCGGTCTGTACGAGCAGTACTTC.

This chain uses TRBV10-2 with TRBJ2-7; 8 bases are a match to TRBD2. V dropped 6 bases and J dropped 3; count of bases not matched to a gene: 4. The V gene's germline CDR1 is WSHSY and CDR2 SAAADI. There are 13 residues in the CDR3. In DNA form, the CDR3 reads TGCGCCAGCAGGCGGGGGGCTTTCTACGAGCAGTACTTC. As protein: CASRRGAFYEQYF.

This chain links TRBV19 with TRBJ2-7; D may match TRBD1 or TRBD2 (5 bases each). V lost 3 bases, J lost 2 bases, and 20 bases lay in between. The CDR3 is made up of 17 amino acids. Per the germline V gene, CDR1 is LNHDA and CDR2 is SQIVND (reference sequence). The CDR3 is CASSMRGARFLAYEQYF. The DNA of the CDR3 is TGTGCCAGTAGTATGCGAGGGGCAAGGTTTCTCGCCTACGAGCAGTACTTC.

The rearrangement uses TRBV7-9 and TRBJ1-2; D is unresolved. From germline, CDR1 is SEHNR and CDR2 FQNEAQ (reference sequence). V shed 5 bases and J shed 7 bases, with 11 bases lying between them. The CDR3 totals 12 residues. CDR3 DNA sequence: TGTGCCAGCAGCCCAGAGGGTATTGGCTACACCTTC. This encodes CASSPEGIGYTF.

This chain links TRBV2 with TRBJ2-7, with D unclear. The CDR3 contains 14 residues. The V and J ends lost 4 bases and 2 bases respectively, with 12 bases between them. Germline values: CDR1 SNHLY, CDR2 FYNNEI. In DNA form, the CDR3 reads TGTGCCAGCAGTGTGGGTCGGGCACCCTACGAGCAGTACTTC. Translating gives CASSVGRAPYEQYF. Combining the CDR3 with reference TRBV2 and TRBJ2-7 gives the whole variable domain EPEVTQTPSHQVTQMGQEVILRCVPISNHLYFYWYRQILGQKVEFLVSFYNNEISEKSEIFDDQFSVERPDGSNFTLKIRSTKLEDSAMYFCASSVGRAPYEQYFGPGTRLTVT.

This chain connects TRBV6-5 to TRBJ1-5, with D possibly being TRBD1 (5 bases). Trimming took off 6 bases at V and 4 bases at J, with 13 bases between the two ends. Germline V gene sequence: CDR1 MNHEY, CDR2 SVGAGI. The CDR3 sequence is 14 residues long. In nucleotides, the CDR3 is TGTGCCAGCAGGGAAGGGGCTCCTAATCAGCCCCAGCATTTT. It encodes CASREGAPNQPQHF.

This chain joins TRBV4-2 and TRBJ2-3; TRBD2 aligns across 7 bases. Germline CDR1 LGHNA, CDR2 YNFKEQ. The length of the CDR3 is 17 residues. Trimming at V came to 0 bases and at J to 4 bases, leaving 10 bases not matched to a gene. CDR3 nucleotide sequence: TGTGCCAGCAGCCAAGAGGGCAAAGGGAGGGTGGCAGATACGCAGTATTTT. Its protein product is CASSQEGKGRVADTQYF.

The gene calls are TRBV28 and TRBJ2-7, with a weak D call TRBD2 (6 bases). Trimming cost V 4 bases and J 4 bases, with 17 bases left between them. The CDR3 is 15 amino acids. The germline gives CDR1 MDHEN, CDR2 SYDVKM. CDR3 sequence reads: CASSSPPLARYEQYF. In nucleotides, the CDR3 is TGTGCCAGCAGTTCGCCCCCCCTAGCGCGGTACGAGCAGTACTTC.

This clone occurred once. This chain joins TRBV30 and TRBJ1-1, with D hard to call. CDR1 is GTSNPN and CDR2 is SVGIG in the germline V gene (reference sequence). The CDR3 consists of 17 residues. Between the trimmed V and J ends, which lost 1 base and 0 bases, there was a span of 18 bases. CDR3 protein: CAWSEGPLLGMNTEAFF. The CDR3 region has the DNA TGTGCCTGGAGTGAAGGACCCCTTCTGGGGATGAACACTGAAGCTTTCTTT.

This chain uses TRBV28 with TRBJ2-7; 7 positions agree with TRBD1. The germline V gene encodes CDR1 MDHEN and CDR2 SYDVKM. The J segment lost 1 base and the V segment lost 3 bases, leaving 0 bases of the junction unmatched. The CDR3 covers 13 residues. CDR3 region: CASSLGQSYEQYF. CDR3 DNA: TGTGCCAGCAGTTTGGGACAGTCCTACGAGCAGTACTTC. Looking up the rest from reference TRBV28 and TRBJ2-7 gives the full variable domain: DVKVTQSSRYLVKRTGEKVFLECVQDMDHENMFWYRQDPGLGLRLIYFSYDVKMKEKGDIPEGYSVSREKKERFSLILESASTNQTSMYLCASSLGQSYEQYFGPGTRLTVT.

The chain employs TRBV5-6 and TRBJ2-5, with D maybe TRBD2 (5 bases). V was cut by 5 bases and J by 5 bases, with 16 bases left in between. The CDR3 length is 14 residues. Germline assignment: CDR1 SGHDT and CDR2 YYEEEE. This CDR3 is CASRPGLKAETQYF. Written as DNA, the CDR3 is TGTGCCAGCAGGCCAGGACTTAAGGCGGAGACCCAGTACTTC.

The rearrangement links TRBV4-3 to TRBJ1-1; possible D gene TRBD1, 6 bases. Per the germline V gene, CDR1 is LGHNA and CDR2 is YSLEER. This CDR3 comprises 16 residues. The ends were cut back, 3 bases at V and 1 base at J, with 15 bases in the middle. Here the CDR3 DNA reads TGCGCCAGCAGCCAGTTGAAACAGGGTTGGAACACTGAAGCTTTCTTT. Translating gives CASSQLKQGWNTEAFF.

V is TRBV6-5 and J is TRBJ1-2; 8 nucleotides align to TRBD1. Germline lookup yields CDR1 MNHEY and CDR2 SVGAGI. The V segment lost 5 bases and the J segment 4 bases; nucleotides outside the gene matches: 9. The CDR3 consists of 15 residues. The CDR3 region has the DNA TGTGCCAGCAGTCTCGCTCCGGGACAGGTCTATGGCTACACCTTC. This codes for CASSLAPGQVYGYTF.

The rearrangement links TRBV5-1 to TRBJ2-7; 9 nucleotides match TRBD2. The V gene's germline CDR1 is SGHRS and CDR2 YFSETQ. Germline trimming cut 1 base from V and 4 bases from J; bases unmatched to any gene: 3. The CDR3 has 14 residues. CDR3 DNA sequence: TGCGCCAGCAGCTTGCTAGCGGGACCTTACGAGCAGTACTTC. Protein product: CASSLLAGPYEQYF.

This chain connects TRBV5-6 to TRBJ2-3; the D gene is possibly TRBD2 (7 bases). The CDR3 totals 16 residues. Deletions cut 0 bases from V and 7 bases from J, with 18 bases between. CDR1 SGHDT and CDR2 YYEEEE come from the germline V gene. The CDR3, as DNA: TGTGCCAGCAGCTTGGCCAGGGAGGGGGTTTTGCATACGCAGTATTTT. Protein: CASSLAREGVLHTQYF. Together with reference TRBV5-6 and TRBJ2-3, the CDR3 gives the full variable domain: DAGVTQSPTHLIKTRGQQVTLRCSPKSGHDTVSWYQQALGQGPQFIFQYYEEEERQRGNFPDRFSGHQFPNYSSELNVNALLLGDSALYLCASSLAREGVLHTQYFGPGTRLTVL.

Here the CDR3 reads CASSLSGTGFYEQYF. As DNA, the CDR3 is TGTGCCAGCAGCTTATCCGGGACAGGGTTCTACGAGCAGTACTTC. The chain joins TRBV7-6 to TRBJ2-5; 9 bases are shared with TRBD1. The J call may be incorrect, as the DNA end agrees better with TRBJ2-7. Germline values: CDR1 SGHVS, CDR2 FNYEAQ. The CDR3 consists of 15 residues.

This chain uses TRBV6-1 with TRBJ1-2; no definite D call. The CDR3 extends over 13 amino acids. Germline V gives CDR1 MNHNS, CDR2 SASEGT. V was trimmed by 5 bases and J by 2 bases, leaving 9 bases between them. In DNA form, the CDR3 reads TGTGCCAGCAGTTTGTCGACGAACTATGGCTACACCTTC. Protein sequence: CASSLSTNYGYTF.

The chain carries TRBV9 and TRBJ2-1; weak D call: TRBD2 (6 bases). V was trimmed by 4 bases and J by 4 bases, leaving 15 bases between them. This CDR3 has 15 residues. Germline V gives CDR1 SGDLS, CDR2 YYNGEE. The CDR3: CASSPLGLAYNEQFF. The CDR3 coding sequence is TGTGCCAGCAGCCCATTGGGACTGGCATACAATGAGCAGTTCTTC.

The V gene is TRBV6-5, the J gene TRBJ1-2; 9 nucleotides line up with TRBD1. The ends lost 2 bases at V and 2 bases at J; junction bases unmatched: 6. Germline lookup yields CDR1 MNHEY and CDR2 SVGAGI. This CDR3 region has 16 residues. CDR3 sequence reads: CASSYGPGQGNYGYTF. As DNA, the CDR3 is TGTGCCAGCAGTTACGGGCCCGGACAGGGGAACTATGGCTACACCTTC.